This TCR beta chain came from a study of blood T cell repertoires in COVID-19. Profiled with immunoSEQ multiplex PCR; TCRdb holds only in-frame clones, not every one. The sample lists hundreds of thousands of clones; roughly 84% were seen once. Recovered participants had two consecutive negative NP/OP PCR tests, healthcare professional clearance, or symptom resolution. The sample was PBMCs or T cells enriched from blood (not recorded which). This TCR came from a woman between 40 and 50 years old who had recovered from COVID-19.

This CDR3 is CASSPYSTDSGMDNEQFF. The CDR3 coding sequence is TGTGCCAGCTCACCTTATTCGACAGACAGCGGGATGGACAATGAGCAGTTCTTC. The chain links TRBV18 to TRBJ2-1, with TRBD2 matching over 7 bases. Per the germline V gene, CDR1 is KGHSH and CDR2 is LQKENI. CDR3 length: 18 amino acids. V trimming: 3 bases; J trimming: 5 bases; junction bases outside the gene matches: 16.